Following are 2 T cell receptor beta chains from one sample sequenced in a study of cytomegalovirus exposure and HLA in healthy donors. With 60 Vbeta and 13 Jbeta primers, the PCR was carried out. Produced via immunoSEQ multiplex PCR; TCRdb's table is partial and in-frame only. This table holds some 200,000 clones, about 80% found once. The sequenced material came from PBMCs. The source of these receptors is a man aged 35 to 55 in good health and CMV-seronegative.

This sequence joins TRBV6-5 and TRBJ2-2, with D perhaps matching TRBD2 (5 bases). Germline V gene lookup returns CDR1 MNHEY and CDR2 SVGAGI. This CDR3 has 14 residues. The germline V and J ends were trimmed by 0 bases and 7 bases, with 9 bases remaining between them. This CDR3 is CASSYSTGVGELFF. The CDR3 region has the DNA TGTGCCAGCAGTTACTCGACCGGGGTCGGGGAGCTGTTTTTT.

V gene TRBV6-5 combines with J gene TRBJ2-1; TRBD2 agrees at 7 bases. The CDR3 runs 15 residues. V lost 2 bases, J lost 5 bases, and 6 bases stayed unmatched. In germline, CDR1 is MNHEY, CDR2 SVGAGI. DNA for the CDR3: TGTGCCAGCAGTTACGGGACTAACGGGGACAATGAGCAGTTCTTC. Protein: CASSYGTNGDNEQFF.